This T cell receptor beta chain comes out of a study of shared clonotypes between healthy human individuals. General observations from the study: Sampling involved blood alone; tissue repertoires likely differ. Owing to a small donor count, the genetic and exposure-history diversity represented was limited. Rarefaction gave evidence that sorted-subset sequencing remained incomplete despite large depth.

Clones were sequenced by immunoSEQ multiplex PCR, and TCRdb holds only the in-frame ones, with some missing. The sample includes some 2,000,000 clones, 90% to 97% of them seen just once. Adult Caucasians living in Nashville, Tennessee made up all of the donors. Of note for this clone: The antigen is unknown. One end of the junction does not line up with germline, which may come from a read error.

CDR1 SSHAT and CDR2 FNYEAQ come from the germline V gene (reference sequence). CDR3 length: 15 residues. The sequenced sample consisted of naive CD4+ T cells sorted from blood. Described subset: CD45RA+ positively selected. This clonotype was obtained from a man aged 18 to 29 in good health. The chain has TRBV7-7 and TRBJ2-7; D could derive from TRBD1 or TRBD2 (6 bases each). This CDR3 reads CASSLFAGQHYEQYF. CDR3 bases: TGTGCTAGCAGCTTATTCGCGGGACAACACTACGAGCAGTACTTC.